The 23 T cell receptor beta chains below come from one sample, sequenced in a study of post-analysis software for immune sequencing data. The study, taken as a whole, reports: Compared with controls, patients had more of about 5 TRBV segments, including TRBV5-6, TRBV5-1 and TRBV20-1.

Their target antigens are unknown. The TCR beta cDNA libraries contained unique molecular identifiers. MiXCR was run by TCRdb on the PCR reads, yielding one entry per CDR3 protein. The sample shows about 460,000 distinct CDR3 sequences, nearly 45% of them seen only once. Sequenced material: blood. The origin of the receptors is a girl under 18 with multiple sclerosis.

The chain recombines TRBV11-2 with TRBJ2-3, with TRBD2 matching 11 bases. The CDR3 runs 16 residues. V lost 4 bases and J lost 2; bases outside the gene matches: 5. Per germline, CDR1 SGHAT and CDR2 FQNNGV. The CDR3 region has the DNA TGTGCCAGCAGCTCCGGACTAGCGGGTCACACAGATACGCAGTATTTT. Its translation: CASSSGLAGHTDTQYF.

The chain is built from TRBV9 and TRBJ1-1, with D maybe TRBD1 (5 bases). CDR3 length equals 14 residues. V was shortened by 0 bases and J by 4 bases, with 10 bases between the two germline ends. CDR1 is SGDLS and CDR2 is YYNGEE in the germline V gene. This CDR3 is CASSVGLGTTEAFF. DNA for the CDR3: TGTGCCAGCAGCGTAGGTTTGGGGACCACTGAAGCTTTCTTT.

In this sample, this clonotype turned up a few times. CDR3 in amino acids: CASRTSGRGVQYF. DNA for the CDR3: TGTGCCAGCAGGACTAGCGGGAGGGGGGTGCAGTACTTC. The chain recombines TRBV7-9 with TRBJ2-5; 14 bases line up with TRBD2. CDR3 length equals 13 residues. V was clipped by 6 bases and J by 11 bases; unmatched bases: 5. Germline V CDR1 and CDR2: SEHNR, FQNEAQ (reference sequence).

The J gene is TRBJ2-5, the V gene TRBV10-3; 11 bases match TRBD2. The closer fit of TRBJ2-7 to the DNA end suggests the J call may be wrong. The CDR3 spans 16 residues. In germline, CDR1 is ENHRY, CDR2 SYGVKD. The CDR3 DNA sequence: TGTGCCATCTTTGGGACTAGCGGTAAAGAACCCTACGAGCAGTACTTC. As protein: CAIFGTSGKEPYEQYF.

This clonotype showed up just a few times. An end of the junction differs from the germline gene, which may be a read error. The chain employs TRBV5-1 and TRBJ1-2; D is perhaps TRBD1 (5 bases). Per the germline V gene, CDR1 is SGHRS and CDR2 is YFSETQ. This CDR3 contains 15 residues. Here the CDR3 reads CASSLRRATGGGYTF. The CDR3 DNA reads TGCGCCAGCAGCCTCCGAAGAGCCACGGGGGGTGGCTACACTTTC.

This clonotype turned up a few times. The CDR3 reads CASSPEEGILQETQYF. The CDR3 coding sequence is TGTGCCAGCAGCCCTGAAGAGGGGATACTCCAAGAGACCCAGTACTTC. The chain joins TRBV2 to TRBJ2-5; D may be TRBD1 or TRBD2 (5 bases each). Trimming pared 6 bases from V and 1 base from J, leaving 18 bases between. The germline V gene has CDR1 SNHLY and CDR2 FYNNEI. There are 16 residues in the CDR3.

The chain employs TRBV20-1 and TRBJ1-6, with 9 bases that match TRBD1. Unmatched junction bases numbered 5, after V lost 1 base and J lost 10 bases. The germline CDR1 and CDR2 sequences are DFQATT and SNEGSKA (reference sequence). This CDR3 is 14 amino acids long. The CDR3 here is CSARGGQGYSPLHF. Written as DNA, the CDR3 is TGCAGTGCTAGAGGCGGACAGGGGTACTCACCCCTCCACTTT.

This clonotype has a single count. The rearrangement links TRBV27 to TRBJ1-2; a possible D gene is TRBD1 (6 bases). Trimming left V 6 bases short and J 4 bases short, with 12 bases between. Looked up from germline, CDR1 is MNHEY and CDR2 is SMNVEV (reference sequence). The CDR3 is 13 amino acids. CDR3 loop: CASRLQGAYGYTF. The CDR3 DNA reads as TGTGCCAGCAGGTTACAGGGTGCCTATGGCTACACCTTC.

V usage is TRBV28 and J usage is TRBJ1-4; the D gene is possibly TRBD1 (5 bases). The CDR3 contains 14 residues. Deletions cut 8 bases from V and 8 bases from J, with 18 bases between. Germline assignment: CDR1 MDHEN and CDR2 SYDVKM. This CDR3 reads CASLPSGKGEKLFF. The CDR3 nucleotides read TGTGCCAGCCTCCCCTCGGGGAAGGGGGAAAAACTGTTTTTT.

The rearrangement uses TRBV20-1 and TRBJ1-2, with D maybe TRBD1 (6 bases). CDR1 is DFQATT, CDR2 SNEGSKA, per germline (reference sequence). This CDR3 is built from 13 residues. V was clipped by 4 bases and J by 7 bases, with 16 bases between them. CDR3 protein: CSANKQGEFGYTF. The CDR3 nucleotides read TGCAGTGCTAACAAACAGGGAGAGTTTGGCTACACCTTC.

This rearrangement joins TRBV20-1 to TRBJ2-3; maybe TRBD1 (5 bases). Trimming took 0 bases from V and 4 from J, leaving 17 bases between them. CDR3 length: 16 amino acids. Germline V CDR1 and CDR2: DFQATT, SNEGSKA (reference sequence). CDR3 nucleotide sequence: TGCAGTGCTAGAGATCTTCAAGAGGCCAGGGCAGATACGCAGTATTTT. It encodes CSARDLQEARADTQYF.

The chain is built from TRBV5-1 and TRBJ1-1, with D possibly TRBD1 on 6 matching bases. Looked up from germline, CDR1 is SGHRS and CDR2 is YFSETQ. The CDR3 runs to 13 residues. Between the trimmed V and J ends, which lost 5 bases and 3 bases, there was a span of 11 bases. The CDR3 spells CASRRGQYTEAFF. CDR3 coding DNA: TGCGCCAGCAGGCGTGGACAGTACACTGAAGCTTTCTTT. Full variable domain (missing parts from reference TRBV5-1 and TRBJ1-1): KAGVTQTPRYLIKTRGQQVTLSCSPISGHRSVSWYQQTPGQGLQFLFEYFSETQRNKGNFPGRFSGRQFSNSRSEMNVSTLELGDSALYLCASRRGQYTEAFFGQGTRLTVV.

This clonotype has at least ten counts. The chain is built from TRBV29-1 and TRBJ2-3; D gene unclear. Germline values: CDR1 SQVTM, CDR2 ANQGSEA. The CDR3 contains 10 residues. V lost 4 bases, J lost 4 bases, and 3 bases lay in between. Here the CDR3 reads CSVGPDTQYF. In DNA form, the CDR3 reads TGCAGCGTTGGTCCAGATACGCAGTATTTT.

Only a few counts were recorded for this clonotype. The chain combines TRBV20-1 with TRBJ2-1, with D possibly TRBD2 on 5 matching bases. Trimming took 7 bases from V and 5 from J, leaving 12 bases between them. CDR1 is DFQATT, CDR2 SNEGSKA, per germline (reference sequence). The CDR3 extends over 12 amino acids. This CDR3 reads CSVRTRHNEQFF. The CDR3 bases are TGCAGTGTTAGGACTCGACACAATGAGCAGTTCTTC.

The V call is TRBV5-1, the J call TRBJ2-3; D possibly corresponds to TRBD1 (5 bases). Germline V gene lookup returns CDR1 SGHRS and CDR2 YFSETQ. The CDR3 extends over 17 amino acids. Trimming cost V 6 bases and J 4 bases, with 24 bases left between them. CDR3 nucleotide sequence: TGCGCCAGCAACGCTGTTACAGGTCTCGGAACGTCAGATACGCAGTATTTT. It encodes CASNAVTGLGTSDTQYF.

There are a few counts of this clonotype. The V and J genes are TRBV28 and TRBJ2-1; D is undetermined. Deletions cut 1 base from V and 6 bases from J, with 4 bases between. The CDR3 totals 12 residues. Germline CDR1 and CDR2: MDHEN and SYDVKM. CDR3 DNA: TGTGCCAGCAGTTTATCCCTCAATGAGCAGTTCTTC. It yields the protein CASSLSLNEQFF. Full variable domain (outside the CDR3, taken from reference TRBV28 and TRBJ2-1): DVKVTQSSRYLVKRTGEKVFLECVQDMDHENMFWYRQDPGLGLRLIYFSYDVKMKEKGDIPEGYSVSREKKERFSLILESASTNQTSMYLCASSLSLNEQFFGPGTRLTVL.

The chain carries TRBV4-2 and TRBJ1-2; tentatively, D is TRBD1 (5 bases). The length of the CDR3 is 12 residues. The V gene lost 3 bases and the J gene lost 13 bases, with 15 bases spanning the gap. From germline, CDR1 is LGHNA and CDR2 YNFKEQ. The CDR3 DNA is TGTGCCAGCAGCCAGGAGAGACAGAAGCTCACCTTC. This codes for CASSQERQKLTF.

Only a few counts were recorded for this clonotype. The chain employs TRBV27 and TRBJ1-2; TRBD1 matches 8 bases. The CDR3 sequence is 15 residues long. Germline lookup yields CDR1 MNHEY and CDR2 SMNVEV (reference sequence). V shed 3 bases and J 6 bases; nucleotides not matched to a gene: 9. The DNA for the CDR3 is TGTGCCAGCAGTTTCGCCCGGACAGGGTGGAATGGCTACACCTTC. It specifies CASSFARTGWNGYTF.

This CDR3 is CASSRPPGRESTDTQYF. CDR3 nucleotide sequence: TGTGCCAGCAGCCGACCCCCTGGGCGGGAGTCGACAGATACGCAGTATTTT. The chain recombines TRBV7-9 with TRBJ2-3; 7 bases are a match to TRBD2. Germline CDR1 reads SEHNR; CDR2 reads FQNEAQ (reference sequence). The CDR3 contains 17 residues. The junction had 14 bases not matched to a gene; V was cut back by 5 bases and J by 3 bases.

This rearrangement joins TRBV5-1 to TRBJ2-1; 10 nucleotides align to TRBD2. CDR1 SGHRS and CDR2 YFSETQ come from the germline V gene. The ends lost 0 bases at V and 10 bases at J; junction bases unmatched: 7. This CDR3 comprises 15 residues. The DNA of the CDR3 is TGCGCCAGCAGCTTGGGCCTAGCGGGAGTGGAAGAGCAGTTCTTC. Encoded protein: CASSLGLAGVEEQFF. Variable domain in full (rest from reference TRBV5-1 and TRBJ2-1): KAGVTQTPRYLIKTRGQQVTLSCSPISGHRSVSWYQQTPGQGLQFLFEYFSETQRNKGNFPGRFSGRQFSNSRSEMNVSTLELGDSALYLCASSLGLAGVEEQFFGPGTRLTVL.

The rearrangement uses TRBV5-1 and TRBJ2-6; D is unclear. CDR3 length: 16 residues. Per germline, CDR1 SGHRS and CDR2 YFSETQ. Trimming left V 1 base short and J 0 bases short, with 8 bases between. This CDR3 reads CASSLQVASGANVLTF. CDR3 sequence (DNA): TGCGCCAGCAGCTTGCAGGTAGCCTCTGGGGCCAACGTCCTGACTTTC. Full variable domain (rest looked up from reference TRBV5-1 and TRBJ2-6): KAGVTQTPRYLIKTRGQQVTLSCSPISGHRSVSWYQQTPGQGLQFLFEYFSETQRNKGNFPGRFSGRQFSNSRSEMNVSTLELGDSALYLCASSLQVASGANVLTFGAGSRLTVL.

This clonotype appeared a few times. The chain combines TRBV29-1 with TRBJ1-4; D gene ambiguous. The CDR3 sequence is 13 residues long. Trimming took off 4 bases at V and 0 bases at J, with 6 bases between the two ends. The germline V gene has CDR1 SQVTM and CDR2 ANQGSEA. The CDR3 reads CSVGRATNEKLFF. The CDR3 DNA follows: TGCAGCGTTGGGAGAGCAACTAATGAAAAACTGTTTTTT. Full variable domain (outside the CDR3, taken from reference TRBV29-1 and TRBJ1-4): SAVISQKPSRDICQRGTSLTIQCQVDSQVTMMFWYRQQPGQSLTLIATANQGSEATYESGFVIDKFPISRPNLTFSTLTVSNMSPEDSSIYLCSVGRATNEKLFFGSGTQLSVL.

J is TRBJ2-1 and V is TRBV3-1, with 11 bases lining up with TRBD2. The junction had 19 bases not matched to a gene; V was cut back by 4 bases and J by 8 bases. Germline V gives CDR1 LGHDT, CDR2 YNNKEL (reference sequence). The CDR3 is made up of 19 amino acids. The CDR3 DNA reads as TGTGCCAGCAGCCCGCCCGGGACTAGCGGAGGGGTGCTTTTCGATGAGCAGTTCTTC. Protein sequence: CASSPPGTSGGVLFDEQFF.